These 31 T cell receptor beta chains were sequenced from one sample in a study of T cell repertoires in cytomegalovirus infection. TCRdb redid the calling of the reads with MiXCR, one entry per CDR3 protein. The repertoire holds around 170,000 distinct CDR3 sequences, with about a sixth as singletons. Sequences were obtained from CD8+ T cells from PBMCs. All receptors derive from a human donor in good health (CMV status not recorded). Some clones in this sample may be carry-over from other donors' samples.

This clonotype is labeled as medium-sized. The rearrangement links TRBV6-4 to TRBJ2-5, with D unclear. The CDR3 spans 13 residues. Germline V gives CDR1 MRHNA, CDR2 SNTAGT. Trimming left V 10 bases short and J 0 bases short, with 12 bases between. DNA of the CDR3: TGTGCCACCAATGGGGTCAACCAAGAGACCCAGTACTTC. This encodes CATNGVNQETQYF.

This clonotype was observed a handful of times. This rearrangement joins TRBV7-6 to TRBJ2-5; D gene unclear. Germline CDR1 and CDR2: SGHVS and FNYEAQ. The CDR3 extends over 13 amino acids. The V end lost 5 bases, the J end lost 3 bases, and 10 bases lay between the germline ends. Written as DNA, the CDR3 is TGTGCCAGCAGCATCGACTGGGAAGAGACCCAGTACTTC. Its protein is CASSIDWEETQYF.

The rearrangement links TRBV7-9 to TRBJ2-7; 9 bases line up with TRBD2. CDR1 and CDR2 from the germline V gene are SEHNR and FQNEAQ (reference sequence). CDR3 size: 15 residues. The J segment lost 4 bases and the V segment lost 4 bases, leaving 8 bases of the junction unmatched. The CDR3 nucleotides read TGTGCCAGCAGCTCAACGACCCTAGCGGGGTACGAGCAGTACTTC. Translated: CASSSTTLAGYEQYF.

This clonotype has only a few counts. This rearrangement joins TRBV10-2 to TRBJ2-1, with D maybe TRBD1 (6 bases). The germline gives CDR1 WSHSY, CDR2 SAAADI. V lost 0 bases, J lost 9 bases, and 12 bases lay in between. CDR3 length equals 14 residues. The CDR3 DNA sequence: TGCGCCAGCAGTGAGTCGGGCAGGGGAAGTGAGCAGTTCTTC. Protein product: CASSESGRGSEQFF.

The CDR3 region is CSAEPVTSLDEQYF. In nucleotides, the CDR3 is TGCAGTGCGGAGCCCGTAACTAGCCTGGACGAGCAGTACTTC. The chain is built from TRBV20-1 and TRBJ2-7; maybe TRBD2 (6 bases). The V and J ends lost 6 bases and 5 bases respectively, with 20 bases between them. CDR1 DFQATT and CDR2 SNEGSKA come from the germline V gene (reference sequence). This CDR3 has 14 residues.

The rearrangement links TRBV2 to TRBJ2-3; TRBD2 is a possible D gene (5 bases). V lost 11 bases, J lost 0 bases, and 21 bases lay in between. This CDR3 is built from 16 residues. In germline, CDR1 is SNHLY, CDR2 FYNNEI. CDR3 loop: CAGQRAALTSTDTQYF. For the CDR3, the DNA is TGTGCCGGCCAGAGGGCTGCTCTGACTAGCACAGATACGCAGTATTTT.

The chain employs TRBV28 and TRBJ2-5; 7 bases map to TRBD2. CDR3 length: 16 amino acids. The J segment lost 4 bases and the V segment lost 6 bases, leaving 14 bases of the junction unmatched. The germline V gene encodes CDR1 MDHEN and CDR2 SYDVKM. CDR3 in amino acids: CASRSPRTSRLETQYF. The DNA of the CDR3 is TGTGCCAGCAGATCCCCCCGGACTAGTCGCTTAGAGACCCAGTACTTC.

This clonotype was seen a few times. V usage is TRBV6-2 or TRBV6-3 and J usage is TRBJ2-7; D gene uncertain. Per germline, CDR1 MNHEY and CDR2 SVGEGT. The CDR3 is made up of 11 amino acids. The V end lost 10 bases, the J end lost 3 bases, and 10 bases lay between the germline ends. The chain's CDR3 is CATTGLYEQYF. CDR3 coding DNA: TGTGCCACTACGGGCCTCTACGAGCAGTACTTC.

This sequence joins TRBV6-2 or TRBV6-3 and TRBJ2-1; 14 bases align to TRBD2. The germline V gene has CDR1 MNHEY and CDR2 SVGEGT. The CDR3 runs to 18 residues. Trimming at V came to 3 bases and at J to 4 bases, leaving 8 bases not matched to a gene. CDR3 bases: TGTGCCAGCAGTTATTCTGGACTAGCGGGAGGACGATACAATGAGCAGTTCTTC. As protein: CASSYSGLAGGRYNEQFF.

On this clonotype: A read error may produce the germline difference seen at one junction end. This chain uses TRBV20-1 with TRBJ2-1; D remains ambiguous. The CDR3 is made up of 12 amino acids. Per the germline V gene, CDR1 is DFQATT and CDR2 is SNEGSKA (reference sequence). The CDR3 is CSATATYNEQFF. In DNA, the CDR3 is TGCAGTGCTACAGCAACCTACAATGAGCAATTCTTC.

Only a few counts were recorded for this clonotype. The DNA of the CDR3 is TGCGCCAGCAGCTTGAGGACAGGGATGAACGAGCAGTACTTC. Protein: CASSLRTGMNEQYF. The rearrangement joins TRBV5-1 to TRBJ2-7; 8 bases are shared with TRBD1. This CDR3 comprises 14 residues. The germline CDR1 and CDR2 sequences are SGHRS and YFSETQ. The trim removed 1 base at V and 5 bases at J, leaving 5 bases unmatched.

The V and J genes are TRBV7-9 and TRBJ2-5, with D perhaps TRBD1 (6 bases). The CDR3 is 15 residues long. The germline CDR1 and CDR2 sequences are SEHNR and FQNEAQ (reference sequence). V dropped 5 bases and J dropped 4 bases, with 17 bases sitting between them. The CDR3 bases are TGTGCCAGCAGCGTACAGGGACCGGATGGAGAGACCCAGTACTTC. Amino acids: CASSVQGPDGETQYF.

To note about this clonotype: Because the CDR3 is missing its conserved closing phenylalanine or tryptophan, this is likely a read error. V and J are TRBV9 and TRBJ2-7; 8 bases align to TRBD1. CDR1 and CDR2 (germline): SGDLS, YYNGEE. The CDR3 has 14 residues. J gave up 2 bases and V 0 bases, and 1 base lay outside the gene matches. The DNA of the CDR3 is TGTGCCAGCAGCGTAGGGGGACAGGCCTACGAGCAGTACTTA. Translating it yields CASSVGGQAYEQYL.

This CDR3 reads CAISRDRTASTDTQYF. The CDR3 region has the DNA TGTGCCATCAGTAGGGACCGGACTGCTAGCACAGATACGCAGTATTTT. This chain uses TRBV10-3 with TRBJ2-3, with D perhaps TRBD1 or TRBD2 (5 bases each). This CDR3 comprises 16 residues. Germline V gene lookup returns CDR1 ENHRY and CDR2 SYGVKD. Trimming shortened V by 5 bases and J by 0 bases, and 15 bases separated the two germline ends.

This clonotype came up a few times. This chain links TRBV6-2 or TRBV6-3 with TRBJ1-1; 8 positions match TRBD1. V shed 8 bases and J 6 bases; nucleotides not matched to a gene: 5. Per germline, CDR1 MNHEY and CDR2 SVGEGT. The CDR3 extends over 12 amino acids. The CDR3 spells CASLTGGAEAFF. The DNA for the CDR3 is TGTGCCAGCCTTACAGGGGGGGCTGAAGCTTTCTTT.

The CDR3 reads CSARQGGNEQFF. The CDR3 coding sequence is TGCAGTGCTAGACAAGGGGGAAATGAGCAGTTCTTC. The chain carries TRBV20-1 and TRBJ2-1, with D maybe TRBD1 (6 bases). V lost 2 bases and J 7 bases, leaving 9 bases between the germline ends. The CDR3 sequence is 12 residues long. Germline CDR1 DFQATT, CDR2 SNEGSKA (reference sequence).

This sequence joins TRBV20-1 and TRBJ2-7; 10 bases align to TRBD1. Trimming cost V 0 bases and J 5 bases; bases outside gene matches: 7. This CDR3 is built from 15 residues. CDR1 and CDR2 (germline): DFQATT, SNEGSKA (reference sequence). The CDR3 region has the DNA TGCAGTGCTAGAGACCCGACAGGGGGCGTCGACGAGCAGTACTTC. This codes for CSARDPTGGVDEQYF.

This clonotype was seen once. The V gene is TRBV6-2 or TRBV6-3, the J gene TRBJ2-1, with TRBD2 matching 11 bases. This CDR3 is 15 amino acids long. Losses at the gene ends were 5 bases for V and 9 bases for J; bases not matched to a gene: 9. Germline V gene data show CDR1 as MNHEY and CDR2 as SVGEGT. DNA for the CDR3: TGTGCCAGCAGTCTTAGCGGGGGGGCCGGTATTGAGCAGTTCTTC. It codes for CASSLSGGAGIEQFF.

This clonotype came up a few times. This chain joins TRBV28 and TRBJ2-7; D is possibly TRBD1 or TRBD2 (5 bases each). Germline CDR1 MDHEN, CDR2 SYDVKM. This CDR3 spans 14 amino acids. Trimming stripped 5 bases from V and 6 bases from J, with 17 bases between. In DNA form, the CDR3 reads TGTGCCAGCAGTCGCCCCGGGACCTTCGGCGAGCAGTACTTC. It yields the protein CASSRPGTFGEQYF.

This clonotype was seen at least ten times. The rearrangement links TRBV6-2 or TRBV6-3 to TRBJ2-1; D is unresolved. The CDR3 length is 13 residues. V lost 4 bases and J lost 2, with 6 bases in between. The germline gives CDR1 MNHEY, CDR2 SVGEGT. The DNA for the CDR3 is TGTGCCAGCAGTTCCAAGACCTACAATGAGCAGTTCTTC. Translation gives CASSSKTYNEQFF.

J is TRBJ2-2 and V is TRBV28; D gene ambiguous. The CDR3 loop spans 13 amino acids. Germline V lookup: CDR1 MDHEN, CDR2 SYDVKM. V was pared by 2 bases and J by 6 bases, with 7 bases between. The DNA of the CDR3 is TGTGCCAGCAGTTTAGCTATAGCCGGGGAGCTGTTTTTT. Translation gives CASSLAIAGELFF.

The chain couples TRBV14 to TRBJ1-1; D ambiguous. This CDR3 comprises 18 residues. The V end lost 0 bases, the J end lost 4 bases, and 21 bases lay between the germline ends. Germline CDR1 is SGHDN and CDR2 is FVKESK. The CDR3 is CASSQEERHVWGGTEAFF. For the CDR3, the DNA is TGTGCCAGCAGCCAAGAGGAACGCCACGTTTGGGGAGGCACTGAAGCTTTCTTT. Filled out from reference TRBV14 and TRBJ1-1, the complete variable domain reads EAGVTQFPSHSVIEKGQTVTLRCDPISGHDNLYWYRRVMGKEIKFLLHFVKESKQDESGMPNNRFLAERTGGTYSTLKVQPAELEDSGVYFCASSQEERHVWGGTEAFFGQGTRLTVV.

The chain carries TRBV7-3 and TRBJ2-3; tentative D call: TRBD2 (5 bases). Trimming pared 5 bases from V and 5 bases from J, leaving 17 bases between. The V gene's germline CDR1 is SGHTA and CDR2 FQGTGA. This CDR3 contains 15 residues. CDR3 protein: CASSPQRQDEDTQYF. The CDR3 bases are TGTGCCAGCAGCCCCCAGCGGCAGGACGAAGATACGCAGTATTTT.

The CDR3 region is CASSSSGGPGTGELFF. Here the CDR3 DNA reads TGTGCCAGCAGCTCGTCGGGGGGGCCTGGCACCGGGGAGCTGTTTTTT. V usage is TRBV7-6 and J usage is TRBJ2-2, with TRBD2 identical over 8 bases. J was trimmed by 4 bases and V by 4 bases; bases with no gene match: 8. CDR1 SGHVS and CDR2 FNYEAQ come from the germline V gene. The CDR3 is 16 residues long.

The chain couples TRBV15 to TRBJ2-3; the D gene is possibly TRBD1 (6 bases). The CDR3 is 15 residues long. Germline V gene sequence: CDR1 LNHNV, CDR2 YYDKDF (reference sequence). With 8 bases removed from V and 0 bases from J, the gap between germline ends came to 15 bases. As DNA, the CDR3 is TGTGCCACCGCAGGGGCTGTGACTAGCACAGATACGCAGTATTTT. Its translation: CATAGAVTSTDTQYF. The full variable domain, its missing parts supplied by reference TRBV15 and TRBJ2-3, is DAMVIQNPRYQVTQFGKPVTLSCSQTLNHNVMYWYQQKSSQAPKLLFHYYDKDFNNEADTPDNFQSRRPNTSFCFLDIRSPGLGDTAMYLCATAGAVTSTDTQYFGPGTRLTVL.

The sample holds a few counts of this clonotype. The chain uses TRBV7-7 and TRBJ1-1, with D maybe TRBD1 (6 bases). The CDR3 has 16 amino acids. V lost 5 bases, J lost 4 bases, and 20 bases lay in between. Germline V gives CDR1 SSHAT, CDR2 FNYEAQ (reference sequence). CDR3 bases: TGTGCCAGCAGCCCAGGGGTGCCGGGGCCAGGCACTGAAGCTTTCTTT. Translated, it gives CASSPGVPGPGTEAFF.

The rearrangement uses TRBV7-8 and TRBJ2-1; D may be TRBD2 (7 bases). CDR1 and CDR2 from the germline V gene are SGHVS and FQNEAQ. The CDR3 is 14 residues long. V lost 6 bases to trimming and J lost 10 bases, with 19 bases between them. The chain's CDR3 is CASRRGPFDGEQFF. In DNA, the CDR3 is TGTGCCAGCAGGCGGGGGCCCTTCGATGGGGAGCAGTTCTTC. Drawing the rest from reference TRBV7-8 and TRBJ2-1, the complete variable domain is GAGVSQSPRYKVAKRGQDVALRCDPISGHVSLFWYQQALGQGPEFLTYFQNEAQLDKSGLPSDRFFAERPEGSVSTLKIQRTQQEDSAVYLCASRRGPFDGEQFFGPGTRLTVL.

This clonotype was counted a single time. One junction end does not reproduce the germline sequence, and a read error may be involved. The chain links TRBV6-2 or TRBV6-3 to TRBJ1-1; D perhaps matches TRBD1 (6 bases). Germline CDR1 reads MNHEY; CDR2 reads SVGEGT. The CDR3 is 13 amino acids. CDR3: CDSSYQGSTEAFF. Here the CDR3 DNA reads TGTGACAGCAGTTACCAGGGGAGCACTGAAGCTTTCTTT.

J is TRBJ1-5 and V is TRBV28; the match to TRBD1 covers 8 bases. CDR3 length: 15 residues. V lost 6 bases, J lost 1 base, and 5 bases stayed unmatched. Germline CDR1 and CDR2: MDHEN and SYDVKM. CDR3 coding DNA: TGTGCCAGCAGGGACAGGGCGGGGAGCAATCAGCCCCAGCATTTT. Protein sequence: CASRDRAGSNQPQHF.

The sample holds a few counts of this clonotype. The chain joins TRBV28 to TRBJ2-3, with D possibly being TRBD2 (5 bases). V was trimmed by 2 bases and J by 1 base, leaving 16 bases between them. CDR3 size: 17 residues. Germline-derived CDR1 and CDR2 are MDHEN and SYDVKM. CDR3 loop: CASSLKSGSGGTDTQYF. CDR3 coding DNA: TGTGCCAGCAGTTTAAAATCAGGAAGCGGAGGCACAGATACGCAGTATTTT. Variable domain in full (rest from reference TRBV28 and TRBJ2-3): DVKVTQSSRYLVKRTGEKVFLECVQDMDHENMFWYRQDPGLGLRLIYFSYDVKMKEKGDIPEGYSVSREKKERFSLILESASTNQTSMYLCASSLKSGSGGTDTQYFGPGTRLTVL.

This clonotype turned up a few times. This chain joins TRBV28 and TRBJ2-2; 9 bases match TRBD1. This CDR3 comprises 15 residues. The trim removed 2 bases at V and 6 bases at J, leaving 4 bases unmatched. Germline CDR1 and CDR2: MDHEN and SYDVKM. CDR3 in DNA: TGTGCCAGCAGTTTAAGGACAGGGGTAGCCGGGGAGCTGTTTTTT. Amino acids: CASSLRTGVAGELFF.